Included here is one TCR beta chain sequence, with context. Its antigen is unknown. The data originate from a study of graft-versus-host responses after intestinal transplantation. The CDR3 extends over 13 amino acids. Germline V gene lookup returns CDR1 SGHTA and CDR2 FQGNSA. Trimming at V came to 5 bases and at J to 9 bases, leaving 6 bases not matched to a gene. Libraries were prepared by immunoSEQ multiplex PCR; TCRdb keeps only in-frame clonotypes and omits some of them. The table records some 110,000 clones, just over 90% of them present only once. The J gene is TRBJ2-1, the V gene TRBV7-2; 8 bases align to TRBD2. The sequences come from unstimulated CD4+ T cells sorted from spleen or lymph node cells, collected before transplant. The receptor's source is a human donor who was the organ donor for an intestinal transplant. The CDR3 is CASSLRTSREQFF. DNA of the CDR3: TGTGCCAGCAGCCTGCGGACTAGCCGTGAGCAGTTCTTC.